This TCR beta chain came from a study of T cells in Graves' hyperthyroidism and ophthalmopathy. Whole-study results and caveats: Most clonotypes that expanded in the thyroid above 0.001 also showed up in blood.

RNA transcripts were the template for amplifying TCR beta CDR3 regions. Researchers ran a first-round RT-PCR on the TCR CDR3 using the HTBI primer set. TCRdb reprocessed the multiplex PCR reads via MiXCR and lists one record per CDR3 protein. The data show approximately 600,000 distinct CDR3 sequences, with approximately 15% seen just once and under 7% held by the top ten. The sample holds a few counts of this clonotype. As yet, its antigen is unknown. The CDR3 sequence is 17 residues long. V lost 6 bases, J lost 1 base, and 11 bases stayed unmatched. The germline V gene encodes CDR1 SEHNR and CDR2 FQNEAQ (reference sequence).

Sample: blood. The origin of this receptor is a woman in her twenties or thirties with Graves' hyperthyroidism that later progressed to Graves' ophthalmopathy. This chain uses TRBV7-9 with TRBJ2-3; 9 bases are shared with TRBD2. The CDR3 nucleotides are TGTGCCAGCAGACAAACGACTAGCGGCCAACGCACAGATACGCAGTATTTT. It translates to CASRQTTSGQRTDTQYF.